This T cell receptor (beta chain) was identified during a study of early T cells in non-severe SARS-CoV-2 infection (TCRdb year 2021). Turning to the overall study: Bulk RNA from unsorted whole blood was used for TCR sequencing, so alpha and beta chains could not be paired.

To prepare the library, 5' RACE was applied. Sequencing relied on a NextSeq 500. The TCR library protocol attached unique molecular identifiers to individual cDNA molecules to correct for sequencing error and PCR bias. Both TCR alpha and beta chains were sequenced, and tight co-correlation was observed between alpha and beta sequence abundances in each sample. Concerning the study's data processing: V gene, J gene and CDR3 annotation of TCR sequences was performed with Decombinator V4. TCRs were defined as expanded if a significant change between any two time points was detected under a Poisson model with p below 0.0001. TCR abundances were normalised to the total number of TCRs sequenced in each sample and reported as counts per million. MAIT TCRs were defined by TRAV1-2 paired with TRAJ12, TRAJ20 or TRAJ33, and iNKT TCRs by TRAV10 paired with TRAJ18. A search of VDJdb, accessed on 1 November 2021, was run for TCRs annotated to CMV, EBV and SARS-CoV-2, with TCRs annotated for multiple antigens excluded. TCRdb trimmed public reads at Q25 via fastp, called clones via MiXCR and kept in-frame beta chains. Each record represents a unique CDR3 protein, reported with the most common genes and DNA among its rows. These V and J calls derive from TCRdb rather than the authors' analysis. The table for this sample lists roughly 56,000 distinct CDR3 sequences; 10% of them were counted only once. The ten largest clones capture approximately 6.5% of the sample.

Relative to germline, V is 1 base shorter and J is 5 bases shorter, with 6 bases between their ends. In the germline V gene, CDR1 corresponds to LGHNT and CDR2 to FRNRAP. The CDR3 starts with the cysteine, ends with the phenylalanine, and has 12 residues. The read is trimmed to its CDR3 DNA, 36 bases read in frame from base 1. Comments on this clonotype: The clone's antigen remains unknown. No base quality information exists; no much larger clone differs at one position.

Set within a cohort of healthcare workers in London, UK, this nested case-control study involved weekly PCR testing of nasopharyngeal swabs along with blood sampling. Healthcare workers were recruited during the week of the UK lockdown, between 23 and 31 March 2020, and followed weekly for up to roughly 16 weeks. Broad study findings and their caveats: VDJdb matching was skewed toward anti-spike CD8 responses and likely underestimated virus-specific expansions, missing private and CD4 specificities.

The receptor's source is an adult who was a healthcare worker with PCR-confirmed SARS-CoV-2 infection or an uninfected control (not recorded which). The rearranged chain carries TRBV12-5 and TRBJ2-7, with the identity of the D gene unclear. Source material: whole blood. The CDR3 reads CASGLGVHEQYF. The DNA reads TGTGCTAGTGGTTTGGGCGTTCACGAGCAGTACTTC.